Listed here are 30 T cell receptor beta chains from one sample, sequenced in a study of shared clonotypes between healthy human individuals. Naive-designated CD8 cells lacked CD45RO, were positively enriched for CCR7, and omitted terminally differentiated effector memory CD45RA+ cells. Produced via immunoSEQ multiplex PCR; TCRdb's table is partial and in-frame only. The sample includes a few hundred thousand clones, about 95% of them seen just once. The sample taken for sequencing was naive CD8+ T cells sorted from blood. These receptors came from a woman in her 30s in good health.

Points on this clone: In the same sample, other DNA sequences code for this CDR3. This sequence joins TRBV9 and TRBJ2-7, with a weak D call TRBD1 (6 bases). CDR1 and CDR2 from the germline V gene are SGDLS and YYNGEE. CDR3 length: 13 amino acids. V lost 2 bases and J 3 bases, leaving 9 bases between the germline ends. For the CDR3, the DNA is TGTGCCAGCAGCGTCGGACAGAACTACGAGCAGTACTTC. Residues: CASSVGQNYEQYF.

CDR3 protein: CASSFWGFDEQYF. The CDR3 bases are TGCGCCAGCAGCTTTTGGGGTTTTGACGAGCAGTACTTC. This rearrangement joins TRBV5-1 to TRBJ2-7, with D unresolved. The CDR3 has 13 residues. V lost 2 bases and J lost 5, with 11 bases in between. Germline CDR1 is SGHRS and CDR2 is YFSETQ.

This clone has only one observation. The chain employs TRBV28 and TRBJ2-7; D gene uncertain. There are 14 residues in the CDR3. From germline, CDR1 is MDHEN and CDR2 SYDVKM. V lost 3 bases and J lost 5, with 14 bases in between. DNA of the CDR3: TGTGCCAGCAGTTTCTTCCTACAACCCCACGAGCAGTACTTC. Protein sequence: CASSFFLQPHEQYF. The whole variable domain, remainder taken from reference TRBV28 and TRBJ2-7, is DVKVTQSSRYLVKRTGEKVFLECVQDMDHENMFWYRQDPGLGLRLIYFSYDVKMKEKGDIPEGYSVSREKKERFSLILESASTNQTSMYLCASSFFLQPHEQYFGPGTRLTVT.

Of note for this clone: In the same sample, other DNA sequences code for this CDR3. The chain carries TRBV27 and TRBJ2-7, with D tentatively TRBD1 (6 bases). The V end was cut by 2 bases, the J end by 3 bases, with 11 bases between. In germline, CDR1 is MNHEY, CDR2 SMNVEV (reference sequence). The CDR3 has 14 residues. The chain's CDR3 is CASSLGQGNYEQYF. The CDR3 region has the DNA TGTGCCAGCAGTTTAGGGCAGGGGAACTACGAGCAGTACTTC.

This chain connects TRBV5-4 to TRBJ2-1, with 7 bases that match TRBD2. CDR1 and CDR2 (germline): SGHNT, YYREEE (reference sequence). V lost 4 bases and J lost 3; bases outside the gene matches: 7. The CDR3 covers 15 residues. The CDR3 DNA reads TGTGCCAGCAGCCTTGAAGCGGGACTCTACAATGAGCAGTTCTTC. Translation: CASSLEAGLYNEQFF.

V is TRBV6-5 and J is TRBJ1-3; D gene unclear. CDR1 MNHEY and CDR2 SVGAGI come from the germline V gene. With 2 bases removed from V and 0 bases from J, the gap between germline ends came to 8 bases. This CDR3 has 15 residues. The CDR3 DNA follows: TGTGCCAGCAGTTACGGGGTTACCTCTGGAAACACCATATATTTT. Encoded protein: CASSYGVTSGNTIYF.

As for this clone: The sample carries other DNA sequences with the same CDR3. The chain employs TRBV28 and TRBJ2-5; tentatively, D is TRBD1 (6 bases). The end of the DNA fits TRBJ2-7 better, so the J call may be wrong. The CDR3 is 13 amino acids. CDR1 is MDHEN and CDR2 is SYDVKM in the germline V gene. The chain's CDR3 is CASSITGSYEQYF. DNA for the CDR3: TGTGCCAGCAGTATTACAGGGTCCTACGAGCAGTACTTC.

The V gene is TRBV5-6, the J gene TRBJ2-7, with D unresolved. The germline V gene encodes CDR1 SGHDT and CDR2 YYEEEE. V was pared by 0 bases and J by 5 bases, with 9 bases between. This CDR3 has 13 residues. The CDR3 here is CASSLGFRDEQYF. DNA of the CDR3: TGTGCCAGCAGCTTGGGGTTTCGGGACGAGCAGTACTTC. Full variable domain (outside the CDR3, taken from reference TRBV5-6 and TRBJ2-7): DAGVTQSPTHLIKTRGQQVTLRCSPKSGHDTVSWYQQALGQGPQFIFQYYEEEERQRGNFPDRFSGHQFPNYSSELNVNALLLGDSALYLCASSLGFRDEQYFGPGTRLTVT.

The chain is built from TRBV13 and TRBJ2-1, with 11 positions matching TRBD2. There are 16 residues in the CDR3. V was pared by 4 bases and J by 3 bases, with 5 bases of the junction left unmatched. CDR1 is PRHDT, CDR2 FYEKMQ, per germline (reference sequence). The CDR3 sequence is CASSSETSGIYNEQFF. The CDR3 coding sequence is TGTGCCAGCAGCTCGGAGACTAGCGGGATCTACAATGAGCAGTTCTTC. The full variable domain, rest sourced from reference TRBV13 and TRBJ2-1, is AAGVIQSPRHLIKEKRETATLKCYPIPRHDTVYWYQQGPGQDPQFLISFYEKMQSDKGSIPDRFSAQQFSDYHSELNMSSLELGDSALYFCASSSETSGIYNEQFFGPGTRLTVL.

V and J are TRBV9 and TRBJ2-7; tentatively, D is TRBD1 or TRBD2 (5 bases each). From germline, CDR1 is SGDLS and CDR2 YYNGEE. V lost 4 bases to trimming and J lost 1 base, with 12 bases between them. The CDR3 runs to 14 residues. The CDR3 loop reads CASSTRDGSYEQYF. The CDR3 DNA reads TGTGCCAGCAGCACCCGGGACGGATCCTACGAGCAGTACTTC.

J is TRBJ2-2 and V is TRBV4-1, with 8 nucleotides matching TRBD2. This CDR3 has 16 residues. V shed 3 bases and J 7 bases; nucleotides not matched to a gene: 10. CDR1 MGHRA and CDR2 YSYEKL come from the germline V gene. As DNA, the CDR3 is TGCGCCAGCAGCCACGCCCCGGGACTAGGTATCGGGGAGCTGTTTTTT. Its translation: CASSHAPGLGIGELFF.

The chain recombines TRBV9 with TRBJ2-7; D is possibly TRBD2 (6 bases). V lost 3 bases, J lost 4 bases, and 11 bases lay in between. Looked up from germline, CDR1 is SGDLS and CDR2 is YYNGEE. CDR3 length equals 13 residues. The CDR3 loop is CASSAGLGYEQYF. The DNA for the CDR3 is TGTGCCAGCAGCGCGGGACTGGGATACGAGCAGTACTTC.

The chain combines TRBV28 with TRBJ1-4; D call uncertain. The V gene's germline CDR1 is MDHEN and CDR2 SYDVKM. The V and J ends lost 2 bases and 7 bases respectively, with 11 bases between them. The CDR3 totals 14 residues. The CDR3 spells CASSLRAVTEKLFF. CDR3 nucleotides: TGTGCCAGCAGTTTACGGGCGGTTACTGAAAAACTGTTTTTT. Drawing the rest from reference TRBV28 and TRBJ1-4, the complete variable domain is DVKVTQSSRYLVKRTGEKVFLECVQDMDHENMFWYRQDPGLGLRLIYFSYDVKMKEKGDIPEGYSVSREKKERFSLILESASTNQTSMYLCASSLRAVTEKLFFGSGTQLSVL.

The chain combines TRBV5-8 with TRBJ2-4; 7 nucleotides agree with TRBD1. Germline CDR1 is SGHTS and CDR2 is YDEGEE. Losses at the gene ends were 4 bases for V and 3 bases for J; bases not matched to a gene: 7. The CDR3 sequence is 15 residues long. CDR3 coding DNA: TGTGCCAGCAGCACGAACAGGGGTGTCAAAAACATTCAGTACTTC. Translation: CASSTNRGVKNIQYF. Combining the CDR3 with reference TRBV5-8 and TRBJ2-4 gives the whole variable domain EAGVTQSPTHLIKTRGQQATLRCSPISGHTSVYWYQQALGLGLQFLLWYDEGEERNRGNFPPRFSGRQFPNYSSELNVNALELEDSALYLCASSTNRGVKNIQYFGAGTRLSVL.

This chain connects TRBV27 to TRBJ1-1, with a tentative D call TRBD1 (5 bases). Germline-derived CDR1 and CDR2 are MNHEY and SMNVEV (reference sequence). There are 14 residues in the CDR3. With 4 bases removed from V and 2 bases from J, the gap between germline ends came to 11 bases. The CDR3 region has the DNA TGTGCCAGCAGTTGGGGGGGGGTCAACACTGAAGCTTTCTTT. It codes for CASSWGGVNTEAFF.

The CDR3 DNA follows: TGTGCCAGCAGTTTACCGGGACCTCCTACAGGGGGTTCCTACGAGCAGTACTTC. Protein: CASSLPGPPTGGSYEQYF. This chain links TRBV28 with TRBJ2-7; 8 bases map to TRBD1. Germline lookup yields CDR1 MDHEN and CDR2 SYDVKM. Trimming at V came to 2 bases and at J to 1 base, leaving 13 bases not matched to a gene. This CDR3 has 18 amino acids.

V and J are TRBV28 and TRBJ2-1; 12 bases are a match to TRBD2. Germline V gives CDR1 MDHEN, CDR2 SYDVKM. The CDR3 length is 14 residues. Trimming at V came to 5 bases and at J to 14 bases, leaving 10 bases not matched to a gene. The CDR3 spells CASSPSPWTSGKFF. The CDR3 nucleotides are TGTGCCAGCAGTCCCAGCCCCTGGACTAGCGGGAAGTTCTTC.

This chain joins TRBV10-3 and TRBJ2-5; D remains ambiguous. TRBJ2-7 matches the DNA end more closely, so the J call is doubtful. The germline V gene encodes CDR1 ENHRY and CDR2 SYGVKD. The length of the CDR3 is 14 residues. The CDR3 spells CAISESQAPYEQYF. Written as DNA, the CDR3 is TGTGCCATCAGTGAGTCTCAAGCACCCTACGAGCAGTACTTC.

This chain links TRBV7-6 with TRBJ2-1, with 8 bases fitting TRBD1. The CDR3 runs to 15 residues. CDR1 and CDR2 from the germline V gene are SGHVS and FNYEAQ. V trimming: 1 base; J trimming: 8 bases; junction bases outside the gene matches: 7. The CDR3 sequence: CASSLGTGGDDEQFF. As DNA, the CDR3 is TGTGCCAGCAGCTTAGGAACAGGGGGAGACGATGAGCAGTTCTTC.

The J gene is TRBJ1-2, the V gene TRBV5-4, with TRBD1 as a possible D gene (6 bases). V lost 5 bases to trimming and J lost 5 bases, with 16 bases between them. The germline CDR1 and CDR2 sequences are SGHNT and YYREEE (reference sequence). The CDR3 sequence is 14 residues long. The CDR3 DNA follows: TGTGCCAGCAGAAACAAGGGACAACTATATGGCTACACCTTC. This sequence encodes CASRNKGQLYGYTF.

The table lists this clone with a count of one. J is TRBJ2-7 and V is TRBV28, with D possibly TRBD2 on 8 matching bases. The V gene's germline CDR1 is MDHEN and CDR2 SYDVKM. The CDR3 loop spans 20 amino acids. V gave up 5 bases and J gave up 5 bases, with 34 bases separating them. In nucleotides, the CDR3 is TGTGCCAGCAGTCGAGATTATAGGGACAGCAAGCGGGAGATTCCCCACGAGCAGTACTTC. This encodes CASSRDYRDSKREIPHEQYF.

The chain carries TRBV5-8 and TRBJ2-7; 12 bases are shared with TRBD1. Germline V lookup: CDR1 SGHTS, CDR2 YDEGEE. The CDR3 loop spans 15 amino acids. With 3 bases clipped from V and 4 bases from J, the junction kept 5 bases outside the gene matches. The CDR3 sequence is CASSYRDRGLYEQYF. The CDR3, as DNA: TGTGCCAGCAGCTACCGGGACAGGGGGCTATACGAGCAGTACTTC.

The rearrangement links TRBV7-2 to TRBJ2-1; 8 nucleotides align to TRBD2. CDR1 SGHTA and CDR2 FQGNSA come from the germline V gene. With 1 base clipped from V and 5 bases from J, the junction kept 4 bases outside the gene matches. The CDR3 runs to 15 residues. The CDR3 region is CASSLDPGGDNEQFF. Written as DNA, the CDR3 is TGTGCCAGCAGCTTAGACCCGGGAGGGGACAATGAGCAGTTCTTC.

The chain joins TRBV6-1 to TRBJ2-7; tentatively, D is TRBD1 or TRBD2 (5 bases each). V lost 0 bases and J 1 base, leaving 16 bases between the germline ends. From germline, CDR1 is MNHNS and CDR2 SASEGT. The CDR3 covers 17 residues. Here the CDR3 reads CASSEAQDSRDSYEQYF. The CDR3 DNA follows: TGTGCCAGCAGTGAAGCCCAGGACTCCAGGGATTCCTACGAGCAGTACTTC.

The sample holds one count of this clone. The CDR3 DNA reads as TGCAGCGTAAGGGGACCGAGCTCCTACGAGCAGTACTTC. Translated, it gives CSVRGPSSYEQYF. The V gene is TRBV29-1, the J gene TRBJ2-7; D may correspond to TRBD1 or TRBD2 (5 bases each). Germline lookup yields CDR1 SQVTM and CDR2 ANQGSEA. V was shortened by 6 bases and J by 0 bases, with 12 bases between the two germline ends. The CDR3 extends over 13 amino acids.

CDR3 DNA sequence: TGCGCCAGCAGTCGCTCGGGTTATGTGAATCAGCCCCAGCATTTT. Amino acids: CASSRSGYVNQPQHF. The rearrangement joins TRBV23-1 to TRBJ1-5; D uncertain. TRBV23-1 is designated an ORF whose function remains uncertain. V gave up 4 bases and J gave up 4 bases, with 14 bases separating them. The CDR3 contains 15 residues.

This chain links TRBV27 with TRBJ1-2; tentatively, D is TRBD1 (5 bases). Trimming stripped 2 bases from V and 7 bases from J, with 14 bases between. Germline V lookup: CDR1 MNHEY, CDR2 SMNVEV (reference sequence). The CDR3 runs to 14 residues. CDR3 region: CASSLTAGGTGYTF. The DNA for the CDR3 is TGTGCCAGCAGTTTAACGGCGGGGGGGACTGGCTACACCTTC.

The V call is TRBV27, the J call TRBJ2-3, with D possibly TRBD2 on 6 matching bases. The CDR3 totals 13 residues. Germline CDR1 and CDR2: MNHEY and SMNVEV (reference sequence). The germline V and J ends were trimmed by 3 bases and 6 bases, with 10 bases remaining between them. The CDR3 DNA follows: TGTGCCAGCAGTTTCCGGGGGTGGGATACGCAGTATTTT. The encoded protein is CASSFRGWDTQYF.

The chain joins TRBV28 to TRBJ2-3, with 11 bases fitting TRBD1. The length of the CDR3 is 17 residues. CDR1 MDHEN and CDR2 SYDVKM come from the germline V gene. Trimming at V came to 1 base and at J to 7 bases, leaving 10 bases not matched to a gene. The CDR3 sequence: CASSLFFRTGGQNTQYF. DNA of the CDR3: TGTGCCAGCAGTTTATTCTTCCGGACAGGGGGCCAAAATACGCAGTATTTT.

This clone occurred a few times. The chain has TRBV10-2 and TRBJ1-5, with D uncertain. This CDR3 contains 16 residues. CDR1 is WSHSY, CDR2 SAAADI, per germline. V lost 3 bases and J 7 bases, leaving 19 bases between the germline ends. The CDR3 DNA reads as TGCGCCAGCAGTGATGAAGGGCAGGCCGATTGGCAGCCCCAGCATTTT. Translation: CASSDEGQADWQPQHF.